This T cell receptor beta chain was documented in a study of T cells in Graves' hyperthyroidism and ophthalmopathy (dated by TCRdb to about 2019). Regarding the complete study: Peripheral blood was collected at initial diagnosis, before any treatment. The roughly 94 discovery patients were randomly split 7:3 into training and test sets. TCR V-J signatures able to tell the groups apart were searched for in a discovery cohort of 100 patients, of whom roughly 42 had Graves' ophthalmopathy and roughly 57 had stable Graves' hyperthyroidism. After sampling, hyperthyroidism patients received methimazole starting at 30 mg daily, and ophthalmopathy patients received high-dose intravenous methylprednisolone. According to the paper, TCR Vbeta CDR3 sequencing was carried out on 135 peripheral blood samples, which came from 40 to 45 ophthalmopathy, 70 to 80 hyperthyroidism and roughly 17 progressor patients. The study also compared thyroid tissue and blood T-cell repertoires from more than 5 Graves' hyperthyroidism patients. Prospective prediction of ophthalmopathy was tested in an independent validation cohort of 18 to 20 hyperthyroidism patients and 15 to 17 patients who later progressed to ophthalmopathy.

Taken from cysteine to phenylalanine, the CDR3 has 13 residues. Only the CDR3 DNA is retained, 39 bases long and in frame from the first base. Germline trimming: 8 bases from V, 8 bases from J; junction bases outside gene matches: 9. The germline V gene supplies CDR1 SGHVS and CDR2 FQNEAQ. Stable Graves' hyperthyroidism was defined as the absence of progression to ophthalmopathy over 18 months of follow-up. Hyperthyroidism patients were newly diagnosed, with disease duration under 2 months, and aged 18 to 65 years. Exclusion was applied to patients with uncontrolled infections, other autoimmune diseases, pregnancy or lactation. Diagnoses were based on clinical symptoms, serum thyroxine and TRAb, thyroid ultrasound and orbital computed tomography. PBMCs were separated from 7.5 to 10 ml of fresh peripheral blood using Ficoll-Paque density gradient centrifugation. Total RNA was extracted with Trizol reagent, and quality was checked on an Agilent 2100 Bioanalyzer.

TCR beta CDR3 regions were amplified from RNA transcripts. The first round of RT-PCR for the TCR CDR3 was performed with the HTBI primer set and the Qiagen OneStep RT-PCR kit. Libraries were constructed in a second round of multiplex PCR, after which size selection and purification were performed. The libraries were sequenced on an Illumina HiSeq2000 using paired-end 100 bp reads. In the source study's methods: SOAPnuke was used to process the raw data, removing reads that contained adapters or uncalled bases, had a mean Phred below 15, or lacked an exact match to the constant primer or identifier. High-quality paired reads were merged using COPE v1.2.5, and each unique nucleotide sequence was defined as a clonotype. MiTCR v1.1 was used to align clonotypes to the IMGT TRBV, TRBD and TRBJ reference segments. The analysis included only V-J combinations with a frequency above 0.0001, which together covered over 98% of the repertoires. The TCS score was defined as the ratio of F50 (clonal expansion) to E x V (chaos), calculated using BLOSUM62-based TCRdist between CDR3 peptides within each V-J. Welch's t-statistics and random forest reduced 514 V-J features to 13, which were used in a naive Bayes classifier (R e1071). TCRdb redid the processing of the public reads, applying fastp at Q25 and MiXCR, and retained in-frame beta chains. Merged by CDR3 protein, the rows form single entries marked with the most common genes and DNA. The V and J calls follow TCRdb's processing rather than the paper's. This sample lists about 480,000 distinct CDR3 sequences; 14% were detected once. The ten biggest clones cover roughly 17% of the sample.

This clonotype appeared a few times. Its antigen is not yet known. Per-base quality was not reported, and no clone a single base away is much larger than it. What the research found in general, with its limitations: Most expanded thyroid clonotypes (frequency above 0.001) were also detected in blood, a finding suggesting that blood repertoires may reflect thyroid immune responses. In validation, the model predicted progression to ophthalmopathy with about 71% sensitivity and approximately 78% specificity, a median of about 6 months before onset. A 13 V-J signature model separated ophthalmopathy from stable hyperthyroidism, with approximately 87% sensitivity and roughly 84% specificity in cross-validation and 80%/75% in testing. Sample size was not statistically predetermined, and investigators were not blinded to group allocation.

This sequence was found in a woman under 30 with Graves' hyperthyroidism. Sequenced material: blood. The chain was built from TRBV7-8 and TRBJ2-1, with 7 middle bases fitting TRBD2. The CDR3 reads CASRVAGADEQFF. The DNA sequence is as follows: TGTGCCAGCCGCGTGGCGGGAGCCGATGAGCAGTTCTTC.